The present TCR beta chain was sequenced within a study of blood T cell repertoires in COVID-19. Study summary: In each case, the material was cDNA or gDNA derived from T cells, B-cell-depleted T cells, or PBMCs.

Germline V lookup: CDR1 MNHNS, CDR2 SASEGT. The trim removed 3 bases at V and 2 bases at J, leaving 8 bases unmatched. This CDR3 is built from 16 residues. Method: immunoSEQ multiplex PCR; TCRdb's copy keeps in-frame clones and lacks some. This sample has about 220,000 clones, with 85% found just once. The sequence derives from a man aged 50 or older who had recovered from COVID-19. This chain uses TRBV6-1 with TRBJ2-7; TRBD1 aligns across 9 bases. The sample consisted of peripheral blood. CDR3 DNA: TGTGCCAGCAGTGAGTTACAGGGGGCCGCTACCTACGAGCAGTACTTC. Residues: CASSELQGAATYEQYF.